The 28 T cell receptor beta chains below come from one sample, sequenced in a study of blood T cell repertoires in COVID-19. Here immunoSEQ multiplex PCR was the method, and the copy in TCRdb shows in-frame clones only, minus some. The table lists over 85,000 clones, approximately 78% of them singletons. The sequenced sample was peripheral blood. Every receptor here comes from a man in his sixties with active or convalescent COVID-19.

The chain is built from TRBV9 and TRBJ1-6; D is undetermined. The length of the CDR3 is 16 residues. The V end lost 2 bases, the J end lost 9 bases, and 18 bases lay between the germline ends. Germline values: CDR1 SGDLS, CDR2 YYNGEE. The CDR3 nucleotides are TGTGCCAGCAGCGTGTCGGGTGTGCATTCTCGTTCACCCCTCCACTTT. It codes for CASSVSGVHSRSPLHF.

The V call is TRBV5-1, the J call TRBJ2-1, with a weak D call TRBD2 (6 bases). The germline V gene encodes CDR1 SGHRS and CDR2 YFSETQ. This CDR3 has 14 residues. Trimming cost V 4 bases and J 4 bases, with 12 bases left between them. This CDR3 is CASSAGGEYNEQFF. The CDR3, as DNA: TGCGCCAGCAGCGCGGGCGGGGAGTACAATGAGCAGTTCTTC.

V and J are TRBV6-1 and TRBJ2-7; D gene uncertain. The CDR3 sequence is 15 residues long. Trimming cost V 2 bases and J 1 base, with 12 bases left between them. Per germline, CDR1 MNHNS and CDR2 SASEGT. CDR3 DNA sequence: TGTGCCAGCAGTGAAAGTTGGGCGCCTTCCTACGAGCAGTACTTC. Translated, it gives CASSESWAPSYEQYF.

This clone occurred a few times. The J gene is TRBJ2-7, the V gene TRBV19; D is perhaps TRBD2 (5 bases). The V gene lost 5 bases and the J gene lost 2 bases, with 10 bases spanning the gap. The CDR3 spans 13 residues. Germline V gives CDR1 LNHDA, CDR2 SQIVND (reference sequence). The CDR3 protein is CASSEDSPYEQYV. CDR3 nucleotides: TGTGCCAGTAGTGAGGACTCTCCCTACGAGCAGTACGTC.

The CDR3 sequence: CASSSGTGFSEQYV. CDR3 bases: TGTGCCAGCTCTTCCGGGACAGGGTTTTCCGAGCAGTACGTC. J is TRBJ2-7 and V is TRBV18, with TRBD1 identical over 9 bases. The V gene end was trimmed by 6 bases and the J gene end by 6 bases; junction bases not matched to a gene: 9. The CDR3 is made up of 14 amino acids. Germline V CDR1 and CDR2: KGHSH, LQKENI.

This chain uses TRBV2 with TRBJ2-3, with TRBD2 matching over 8 bases. CDR3 length: 15 residues. Germline assignment: CDR1 SNHLY and CDR2 FYNNEI. V lost 6 bases, J lost 3 bases, and 8 bases stayed unmatched. The CDR3 DNA is TGTGCCAGCAGAAGGTCGGGACTAGGAACAGATACGCAGTATTTT. Protein sequence: CASRRSGLGTDTQYF.

This clone was picked up a small number of times. The chain is built from TRBV28 and TRBJ2-1; tentative D call: TRBD2 (7 bases). Trimming shortened V by 4 bases and J by 6 bases, and 13 bases separated the two germline ends. The germline V gene encodes CDR1 MDHEN and CDR2 SYDVKM. CDR3 length: 14 residues. The CDR3 nucleotides read TGTGCCAGCAGTTCGGGGGGCCCTTCCAATGAGCAGTTCTTC. Amino acid sequence: CASSSGGPSNEQFF.

This clone occurred once. The CDR3: CASSPQLAGITDTQYF. The DNA for the CDR3 is TGTGCCAGCAGCCCGCAACTAGCGGGGATCACAGATACGCAGTATTTT. The chain uses TRBV11-2 and TRBJ2-3, with TRBD2 matching 10 bases. The CDR3 spans 16 residues. With 5 bases clipped from V and 2 bases from J, the junction kept 7 bases outside the gene matches. Per germline, CDR1 SGHAT and CDR2 FQNNGV.

This clone was detected once. This chain joins TRBV7-2 and TRBJ2-1; D not certain. Germline lookup yields CDR1 SGHTA and CDR2 FQGNSA. V shed 5 bases and J shed 10 bases, with 9 bases lying between them. The CDR3 loop spans 11 amino acids. The chain's CDR3 is CASSRYEEQFF. CDR3 in DNA: TGTGCCAGCAGCCGTTATGAGGAGCAGTTCTTC. The full variable domain, with the rest looked up from reference TRBV7-2 and TRBJ2-1, is GAGVSQSPSNKVTEKGKDVELRCDPISGHTALYWYRQSLGQGLEFLIYFQGNSAPDKSGLPSDRFSAERTGGSVSTLTIQRTQQEDSAVYLCASSRYEEQFFGPGTRLTVL.

This clone was counted a single time. An end of the junction does not agree with germline; a read error may underlie this. The chain employs TRBV27 and TRBJ2-2; tentative D call: TRBD2 (5 bases). Germline V gene data show CDR1 as MNHEY and CDR2 as SMNVEV (reference sequence). There are 14 residues in the CDR3. The DNA for the CDR3 is TGTGCCAGCAGTGGGAATAGGTTCGCCGGGGAACTGTTTTTT. Protein product: CASSGNRFAGELFF.

In DNA form, the CDR3 reads TGTGCCAGCAGCTCTAGCGGGGGTGCGCAGTATTTT. This translates into CASSSSGGAQYF. The J gene is TRBJ2-3, the V gene TRBV7-3, with 10 bases lining up with TRBD2. CDR1 is SGHTA and CDR2 is FQGTGA in the germline V gene. The CDR3 length is 12 residues. J was trimmed by 10 bases and V by 4 bases; bases with no gene match: 2. Full variable domain (missing parts from reference TRBV7-3 and TRBJ2-3): GAGVSQTPSNKVTEKGKYVELRCDPISGHTALYWYRQSLGQGPEFLIYFQGTGAADDSGLPNDRFFAVRPEGSVSTLKIQRTERGDSAVYLCASSSSGGAQYFGPGTRLTVL.

This chain joins TRBV10-3 and TRBJ2-3; 7 nucleotides match TRBD2. In germline, CDR1 is ENHRY, CDR2 SYGVKD. The CDR3 is 15 amino acids. V shed 3 bases and J 2 bases; nucleotides not matched to a gene: 5. CDR3 loop: CAISEGRAFTDTQYF. The CDR3, as DNA: TGTGCCATCAGTGAAGGGAGGGCCTTCACAGATACGCAGTATTTT.

The genes are TRBV6-2 or TRBV6-3 and TRBJ2-3, with TRBD2 matching over 10 bases. CDR1 MNHEY and CDR2 SVGEGT come from the germline V gene. The CDR3 extends over 15 amino acids. The trim removed 2 bases at V and 9 bases at J, leaving 8 bases unmatched. The CDR3 DNA sequence: TGTGCCAGCAGTTACCCGAGCGGGAGGGCCAAGACGCAGTATTTT. Translation gives CASSYPSGRAKTQYF.

This clone was seen once. The chain employs TRBV11-2 and TRBJ1-5; TRBD1 is a possible D gene (5 bases). Germline V gene data show CDR1 as SGHAT and CDR2 as FQNNGV. Trimming took 2 bases from V and 2 from J, leaving 13 bases between them. The CDR3 has 16 residues. Here the CDR3 DNA reads TGTGCCAGCAGCTTATCCCCGGGACTTGGCAATCAGCCCCAGCATTTT. Translating gives CASSLSPGLGNQPQHF. The variable domain in full, with the rest retrieved from reference TRBV11-2 and TRBJ1-5, is EAGVAQSPRYKIIEKRQSVAFWCNPISGHATLYWYQQILGQGPKLLIQFQNNGVVDDSQLPKDRFSAERLKGVDSTLKIQPAKLEDSAVYLCASSLSPGLGNQPQHFGDGTRLSIL.

This chain uses TRBV7-3 with TRBJ2-2; 7 positions match TRBD1. Trimming cost V 4 bases and J 6 bases; bases outside gene matches: 2. The germline gives CDR1 SGHTA, CDR2 FQGTGA. The CDR3 runs 13 residues. CDR3 amino acids: CASSSDRPGELFF. In nucleotides, the CDR3 is TGTGCCAGCAGCTCGGACAGGCCCGGGGAGCTGTTTTTT.

This chain joins TRBV3-1 (or the pseudogene TRBV3-2) and TRBJ2-3, with no clear D. The V gene lost 3 bases and the J gene lost 1 base, with 11 bases spanning the gap. Germline values: CDR1 LGHDT, CDR2 YNNKEL (reference sequence). The CDR3 has 15 residues. The CDR3 is CASSQLGEGTDTQYF. CDR3 coding DNA: TGTGCCAGCAGCCAGCTCGGCGAGGGCACAGATACGCAGTATTTT.

This clone has a count of ten or more. The chain has TRBV18 and TRBJ2-1, with D unclear. Germline CDR1 is KGHSH and CDR2 is LQKENI. The CDR3 is 12 residues long. Trimming took off 3 bases at V and 9 bases at J, with 9 bases between the two ends. This CDR3 reads CASSPLSAEQFF. CDR3 DNA: TGTGCCAGCTCACCCCTCAGCGCTGAGCAGTTCTTC.

This clone was counted once. The J gene is TRBJ2-3, the V gene TRBV7-9; a possible D gene is TRBD1 (5 bases). CDR3 length: 16 residues. V lost 7 bases to trimming and J lost 1 base, with 18 bases between them. Germline V gene sequence: CDR1 SEHNR, CDR2 FQNEAQ (reference sequence). The CDR3 protein is CASNIAATVRTDTQYF. CDR3 DNA sequence: TGTGCCAGCAACATTGCGGCGACAGTCCGCACAGATACGCAGTATTTT.

The V and J genes are TRBV6-5 and TRBJ1-2; D not certain. Per the germline V gene, CDR1 is MNHEY and CDR2 is SVGAGI. V lost 1 base to trimming and J lost 4 bases, with 16 bases between them. The CDR3 totals 16 residues. In DNA form, the CDR3 reads TGTGCCAGCAGTTACTACAACCGGGGAAAAAGCTATGGCTACACCTTC. Its translation is CASSYYNRGKSYGYTF.

The chain links TRBV14 to TRBJ1-6, with a weak D call TRBD1 (5 bases). This CDR3 has 16 residues. CDR1 is SGHDN and CDR2 is FVKESK in the germline V gene. Trimming took off 2 bases at V and 2 bases at J, with 10 bases between the two ends. CDR3 nucleotide sequence: TGTGCCAGCAGCCAATCGGGGGACGCCTATAATTCACCCCTCCACTTT. Its translation: CASSQSGDAYNSPLHF.

The chain has TRBV15 and TRBJ2-3; D remains ambiguous. The CDR3 consists of 15 residues. The V and J ends lost 0 bases and 2 bases respectively, with 9 bases between them. Germline CDR1 is LNHNV and CDR2 is YYDKDF (reference sequence). The DNA for the CDR3 is TGTGCCACCAGCAGAGATCTAGTTTTCACAGATACGCAGTATTTT. This gives the protein CATSRDLVFTDTQYF.

Only one count was recorded for this clone. The V call is TRBV6-5, the J call TRBJ2-1; a weak D match, TRBD2 (6 bases). The CDR3 consists of 13 residues. Trimming removed 2 bases from V and 5 bases from J, with 7 bases in between. The germline V gene encodes CDR1 MNHEY and CDR2 SVGAGI. The CDR3 nucleotides are TGTGCCAGCAGTTACGGAGGGAACAATGAGCAGTTCTTC. Translating gives CASSYGGNNEQFF.

The V gene is TRBV7-9, the J gene TRBJ2-2; D uncertain. This CDR3 is 15 amino acids long. Per the germline V gene, CDR1 is SEHNR and CDR2 is FQNEAQ (reference sequence). V was cut by 5 bases and J by 6 bases, with 16 bases left in between. CDR3 region: CASSKSGSRAGELFF. CDR3 nucleotides: TGTGCCAGCAGCAAATCGGGTTCCCGGGCCGGGGAGCTGTTTTTT.

The rearrangement joins TRBV27 to TRBJ1-1; a weak D match, TRBD1 (5 bases). The CDR3 is made up of 14 amino acids. V lost 6 bases and J lost 5, with 16 bases in between. Germline assignment: CDR1 MNHEY and CDR2 SMNVEV (reference sequence). The CDR3 region is CASSRGGVGTEAFF. The CDR3 DNA reads TGTGCCAGCAGCCGGGGCGGGGTAGGGACTGAAGCTTTCTTT.

CDR3 residues: CASSLQFDRGGTQYF. The CDR3 DNA reads as TGTGCCAGCAGCCTCCAATTTGACAGGGGAGGGACCCAGTACTTC. The genes are TRBV7-2 and TRBJ2-5; 8 bases are a match to TRBD1. V gave up 5 bases and J gave up 7 bases; unmatched junction bases: 12. Germline V gene data show CDR1 as SGHTA and CDR2 as FQGNSA. The CDR3 runs to 15 residues.

The rearrangement uses TRBV3-1 (or the pseudogene TRBV3-2) and TRBJ2-7, with 8 bases aligning to TRBD2. V lost 4 bases, J lost 6 bases, and 11 bases stayed unmatched. CDR1 and CDR2 from the germline V gene are LGHDT and YNNKEL (reference sequence). The CDR3 runs 15 residues. DNA of the CDR3: TGTGCCAGCAGCCCTGGACTAGCCACGGCCGGCGAGCAGTACGTC. Encoded protein: CASSPGLATAGEQYV.

The gene calls are TRBV7-8 and TRBJ2-5; no definite D call. Trimming left V 1 base short and J 4 bases short, with 7 bases between. Germline V gives CDR1 SGHVS, CDR2 FQNEAQ. The CDR3 spans 13 residues. In DNA, the CDR3 is TGTGCCAGCAGCTTAGGCCTAACAGAGACCCAGTACTTC. It encodes CASSLGLTETQYF. Full variable domain (outside the CDR3, taken from reference TRBV7-8 and TRBJ2-5): GAGVSQSPRYKVAKRGQDVALRCDPISGHVSLFWYQQALGQGPEFLTYFQNEAQLDKSGLPSDRFFAERPEGSVSTLKIQRTQQEDSAVYLCASSLGLTETQYFGPGTRLLVL.

The V gene is TRBV2, the J gene TRBJ2-6, with D perhaps TRBD2 (7 bases). This CDR3 has 13 amino acids. Between the trimmed V and J ends, which lost 9 bases and 3 bases, there was a span of 9 bases. Germline loops: CDR1 SNHLY, CDR2 FYNNEI. CDR3 amino acids: CARGGLGANVLTF. CDR3 coding DNA: TGTGCCAGGGGGGGGCTTGGGGCCAACGTCCTGACTTTC.